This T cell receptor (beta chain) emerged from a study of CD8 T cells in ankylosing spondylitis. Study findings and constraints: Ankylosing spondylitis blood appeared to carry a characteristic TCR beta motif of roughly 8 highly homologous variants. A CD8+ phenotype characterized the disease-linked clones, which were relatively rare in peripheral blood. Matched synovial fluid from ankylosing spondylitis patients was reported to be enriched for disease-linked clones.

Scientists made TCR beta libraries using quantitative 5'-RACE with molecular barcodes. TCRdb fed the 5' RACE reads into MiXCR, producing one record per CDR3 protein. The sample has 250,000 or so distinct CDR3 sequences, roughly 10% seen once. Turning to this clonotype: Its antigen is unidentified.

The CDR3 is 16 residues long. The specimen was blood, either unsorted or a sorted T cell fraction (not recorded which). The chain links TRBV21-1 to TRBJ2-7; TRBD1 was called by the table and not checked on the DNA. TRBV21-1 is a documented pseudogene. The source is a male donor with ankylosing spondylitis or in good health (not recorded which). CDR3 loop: CASSTRRAKTGYEQYF. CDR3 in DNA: TGTGCCAGCAGCACCCGCCGGGCAAAGACCGGCTACGAGCAGTACTTC.